Listed here are 11 T cell receptor beta chains from one sample, sequenced in a study of response to subunit inactivated influenza vaccine. One entry per CDR3 protein, called by TCRdb with MiXCR from the RT-PCR reads. Of fewer than 700,000 distinct CDR3 sequences in the sample, 13% were seen once. The specimen was PBMCs from blood, collected more than 35 days after vaccination. These receptors came from a man aged 50 to 59 who received an inactivated influenza vaccine.

In its sample, this clonotype was seen a few times. The chain joins TRBV7-2 to TRBJ2-3; D perhaps matches TRBD2 (5 bases). The CDR3 extends over 16 amino acids. Between the trimmed V and J ends, which lost 3 bases and 0 bases, there was a span of 13 bases. The germline V gene encodes CDR1 SGHTA and CDR2 FQGNSA. This chain's CDR3 is CASSLMGGLSTDTQYF. DNA for the CDR3: TGTGCCAGCAGCTTGATGGGCGGACTTAGCACAGATACGCAGTATTTT.

This clonotype was recorded a few times. This sequence joins TRBV2 and TRBJ2-2; 8 bases fit TRBD1. Germline-derived CDR1 and CDR2 are SNHLY and FYNNEI. This CDR3 contains 15 residues. The V segment lost 6 bases and the J segment 5 bases; nucleotides outside the gene matches: 8. This chain's CDR3 is CASSKDRGGTGELFF. The CDR3, as DNA: TGTGCCAGCAGCAAAGACAGGGGCGGGACCGGGGAGCTGTTTTTT. The whole variable domain, remainder taken from reference TRBV2 and TRBJ2-2, is EPEVTQTPSHQVTQMGQEVILRCVPISNHLYFYWYRQILGQKVEFLVSFYNNEISEKSEIFDDQFSVERPDGSNFTLKIRSTKLEDSAMYFCASSKDRGGTGELFFGEGSRLTVL.

This sequence joins TRBV27 and TRBJ2-5; D possibly matches TRBD1 or TRBD2 (6 bases each). Germline CDR1 MNHEY, CDR2 SMNVEV (reference sequence). V shed 5 bases and J shed 7 bases, with 14 bases lying between them. This CDR3 comprises 13 residues. The CDR3 DNA sequence: TGTGCCAGCAGTCCAACAGGGAGGAGGACCCAGTACTTC. Translated: CASSPTGRRTQYF.

As concerns this clonotype: A much bigger clone sits one base away, suggesting this may be a read error. The CDR3 loop reads CASSQVGTTYNEQFF. CDR3 nucleotide sequence: TGCGCCAGCAGTCAAGTGGGGACGACCTACAATGAGCAGTTCTTC. The chain has TRBV5-1 and TRBJ2-1; D is perhaps TRBD1 or TRBD2 (5 bases each). The CDR3 consists of 15 residues. V was cut by 5 bases and J by 2 bases, with 14 bases left in between. CDR1 is SGHRS and CDR2 is YFSETQ in the germline V gene.

This clonotype showed up many times. V gene TRBV3-1 combines with J gene TRBJ2-3; D call uncertain. Germline CDR1 LGHDT, CDR2 YNNKEL (reference sequence). CDR3 length equals 16 residues. V gave up 0 bases and J gave up 1 base, with 11 bases separating them. The CDR3 reads CASSQDRSPGTDTQYF. The CDR3 coding sequence is TGTGCCAGCAGCCAAGATAGGAGTCCCGGCACAGATACGCAGTATTTT.

This clonotype was counted a few times. The chain has TRBV11-2 and TRBJ2-1; tentatively, D is TRBD1 or TRBD2 (5 bases each). This CDR3 comprises 16 residues. Trimming shortened V by 2 bases and J by 0 bases, and 11 bases separated the two germline ends. Germline-derived CDR1 and CDR2 are SGHAT and FQNNGV. The CDR3 protein is CASSLPRGYSYNEQFF. The CDR3 region has the DNA TGTGCCAGCAGCTTACCCCGGGGCTACTCCTACAATGAGCAGTTCTTC.

This clonotype has only a few counts. The chain employs TRBV20-1 and TRBJ2-5; 8 bases line up with TRBD1. After removal of 3 bases from V and 5 bases from J, the junction contained 17 bases not matched to a gene. CDR3 length: 17 residues. Germline-derived CDR1 and CDR2 are DFQATT and SNEGSKA (reference sequence). In DNA form, the CDR3 reads TGCAGTGCTAGGGGACCCCTTACTGGACAGGGTTGGGAGACCCAGTACTTC. It is translated as CSARGPLTGQGWETQYF.

This clonotype came up many times. The V and J genes are TRBV11-1 and TRBJ2-5; the match to TRBD2 covers 9 bases. J gave up 1 base and V 0 bases, and 6 bases lay outside the gene matches. From germline, CDR1 is SGHAT and CDR2 FQDESV (reference sequence). CDR3 length: 17 amino acids. The CDR3 sequence is CASSLAVAGALQETQYF. CDR3 coding DNA: TGTGCCAGCAGCTTAGCGGTAGCGGGAGCCCTCCAAGAGACCCAGTACTTC.

This chain connects TRBV5-8 to TRBJ2-3; no clear D. The germline gives CDR1 SGHTS, CDR2 YDEGEE. This CDR3 is built from 14 residues. The ends were cut back, 0 bases at V and 2 bases at J, with 7 bases in the middle. The CDR3 loop is CASSLGPHTDTQYF. CDR3 in DNA: TGTGCCAGCAGCTTGGGGCCACACACAGATACGCAGTATTTT.

V gene TRBV20-1 combines with J gene TRBJ2-4; 9 bases align to TRBD2. V shed 5 bases, J shed 1 base, and the junction held 6 bases outside the gene matches. The CDR3 runs to 15 residues. Germline V gives CDR1 DFQATT, CDR2 SNEGSKA (reference sequence). In DNA form, the CDR3 reads TGCAGTGCTGGTAGCGGGAGTTATGCCAAAAACATTCAGTACTTC. It yields the protein CSAGSGSYAKNIQYF.

The rearrangement uses TRBV20-1 and TRBJ2-7; possibly TRBD2 for D (6 bases). The CDR3 is 14 amino acids. Germline-derived CDR1 and CDR2 are DFQATT and SNEGSKA (reference sequence). The V and J ends lost 0 bases and 3 bases respectively, with 12 bases between them. The CDR3 nucleotides are TGCAGTGCTAGAGATCTAGGCGGGGACTACGAGCAGTACTTC. Translating it yields CSARDLGGDYEQYF.